The 4 T cell receptor beta chains below come from one sample, sequenced in a study of T cell repertoires in cytomegalovirus infection. TCRdb recomputed calls from the reads with MiXCR, one row per CDR3 protein. The sample records about 260,000 distinct CDR3 sequences, roughly 15% being singletons. The specimen was PBMCs. These receptors all stem from a human donor in good health (CMV status not recorded). Some clones in this sample may be carry-over from other donors' samples.

This clonotype has ten or more counts. The rearrangement links TRBV2 to TRBJ1-4; TRBD1 is a possible D gene (6 bases). In germline, CDR1 is SNHLY, CDR2 FYNNEI. The V gene lost 6 bases and the J gene lost 8 bases, with 10 bases spanning the gap. CDR3 length equals 12 residues. The CDR3 sequence: CASRQGNEKLFF. The DNA of the CDR3 is TGTGCCAGCAGGCAGGGGAACGAAAAACTGTTTTTT.

This clonotype was detected a few times. The chain has TRBV6-6 and TRBJ2-1; TRBD1 matches at 7 bases. Germline trimming cut 10 bases from V and 10 bases from J; bases unmatched to any gene: 10. Germline CDR1 MNHNY, CDR2 SVGAGI (reference sequence). The CDR3 spans 12 residues. CDR3 DNA: TGTGCCATCGGACTGGCCAGGGGGGAGCAGTTCTTC. Protein product: CAIGLARGEQFF.

The CDR3 region has the DNA TGCAGTGCACCCACTAGCGGGAGAACAGATACGCAGTATTTT. It yields the protein CSAPTSGRTDTQYF. The chain recombines TRBV20-1 with TRBJ2-3; 11 nucleotides agree with TRBD2. J lost 3 bases, V lost 6 bases, and 5 bases had no gene match. Germline V gene sequence: CDR1 DFQATT, CDR2 SNEGSKA (reference sequence). The CDR3 is 14 amino acids.

This clonotype was counted ten times or more. V gene TRBV7-8 combines with J gene TRBJ2-3; no clear D. The V end lost 4 bases, the J end lost 3 bases, and 8 bases lay between the germline ends. Germline CDR1 and CDR2: SGHVS and FQNEAQ. This CDR3 has 13 amino acids. The CDR3 region is CASSSPDTDTQYF. CDR3 coding DNA: TGTGCCAGCAGCTCCCCGGATACAGATACGCAGTATTTT.